Each of the 10 T cell receptor beta chains below was sequenced from the same sample in a study of control samples from healthy donors and cancer patients. Sequencing was performed with immunoSEQ multiplex PCR; in TCRdb, only in-frame clones are kept and a portion is missing. The data show 98,000 or so clones, around 80% seen once. Input material: blood. Receptor source: a man aged 18 to 30 in good health.

The chain employs TRBV29-1 and TRBJ2-3, with D tentatively TRBD1 (6 bases). This CDR3 spans 13 amino acids. The V end lost 5 bases, the J end lost 1 base, and 10 bases lay between the germline ends. From germline, CDR1 is SQVTM and CDR2 ANQGSEA. This CDR3 reads CSVQTGGTDTQYF. The CDR3 DNA reads TGCAGCGTTCAGACAGGAGGCACAGATACGCAGTATTTT.

On this clone: The sample carries other DNA sequences with the same CDR3. This rearrangement joins TRBV7-2 to TRBJ2-7; 7 positions match TRBD2. V lost 2 bases and J lost 5; bases outside the gene matches: 3. In germline, CDR1 is SGHTA, CDR2 FQGNSA. There are 13 residues in the CDR3. The CDR3 region is CASSLLRGNEQYF. The DNA for the CDR3 is TGTGCCAGCAGCTTACTGCGGGGGAACGAGCAGTACTTC.

The chain links TRBV5-5 to TRBJ2-5, with D unresolved. The CDR3 extends over 15 amino acids. V was shortened by 0 bases and J by 5 bases, with 14 bases between the two germline ends. Germline V gives CDR1 SGHKS, CDR2 YYEKEE (reference sequence). CDR3 sequence: CASSLGGVGSETQYF. The CDR3 DNA reads TGTGCCAGCAGCTTGGGTGGGGTAGGTTCGGAGACCCAGTACTTC.

The J gene is TRBJ2-3, the V gene TRBV7-2; TRBD2 is a possible D gene (6 bases). The CDR3 totals 14 residues. The V and J ends lost 5 bases and 3 bases respectively, with 12 bases between them. The germline CDR1 and CDR2 sequences are SGHTA and FQGNSA. The CDR3, as DNA: TGTGCCAGCAGCCCAGCCGGGGGAACAGATACGCAGTATTTT. Translation gives CASSPAGGTDTQYF.

The table lists this clone with a few counts. The chain employs TRBV5-4 and TRBJ1-2; 8 bases map to TRBD1. The V gene end was trimmed by 3 bases and the J gene end by 6 bases; junction bases not matched to a gene: 10. Germline CDR1 reads SGHNT; CDR2 reads YYREEE (reference sequence). The CDR3 length is 15 residues. The CDR3 DNA sequence: TGTGCCAGCAGCTATAAGGACAGGGAGTCCAATGGCTACACCTTC. Its translation: CASSYKDRESNGYTF.

The rearrangement joins TRBV4-1 to TRBJ2-3; 8 nucleotides match TRBD1. Germline CDR1 reads MGHRA; CDR2 reads YSYEKL. The CDR3 has 20 amino acids. J was trimmed by 0 bases and V by 0 bases; bases with no gene match: 14. The DNA for the CDR3 is TGCGCCAGCAGCCAAGATTGGGGGTGGACAGGGACGATTAGCACAGATACGCAGTATTTT. It encodes CASSQDWGWTGTISTDTQYF.

V is TRBV6-5 and J is TRBJ2-1, with TRBD2 identical over 7 bases. Germline CDR1 MNHEY, CDR2 SVGAGI. This CDR3 region has 15 residues. Germline trimming cut 2 bases from V and 3 bases from J; bases unmatched to any gene: 4. This CDR3 reads CASSYGGELYNEQFF. Here the CDR3 DNA reads TGTGCCAGCAGTTACGGGGGGGAACTCTACAATGAGCAGTTCTTC.

The chain recombines TRBV28 with TRBJ1-4, with D perhaps matching TRBD1 (5 bases). V gave up 1 base and J gave up 7 bases, with 22 bases separating them. The CDR3 has 18 amino acids. The germline CDR1 and CDR2 sequences are MDHEN and SYDVKM. The CDR3 reads CASSLFSLGVQVPEKLFF. The CDR3 DNA reads TGTGCCAGCAGTTTATTTTCTTTGGGGGTGCAGGTTCCTGAAAAACTGTTTTTT. The complete variable domain, with remaining parts taken from reference TRBV28 and TRBJ1-4, reads DVKVTQSSRYLVKRTGEKVFLECVQDMDHENMFWYRQDPGLGLRLIYFSYDVKMKEKGDIPEGYSVSREKKERFSLILESASTNQTSMYLCASSLFSLGVQVPEKLFFGSGTQLSVL.

The chain carries TRBV10-3 and TRBJ2-7; D uncertain. The CDR3 extends over 13 amino acids. The germline V gene has CDR1 ENHRY and CDR2 SYGVKD. Trimming removed 5 bases from V and 4 bases from J, with 12 bases in between. The CDR3 DNA follows: TGTGCCATCAGTACCCTCGACGGGTACGAGCAGTACTTC. This codes for CAISTLDGYEQYF.

The V and J genes are TRBV30 and TRBJ1-3; D perhaps matches TRBD1 (6 bases). The V end lost 0 bases, the J end lost 0 bases, and 15 bases lay between the germline ends. The CDR3 totals 17 residues. CDR1 and CDR2 from the germline V gene are GTSNPN and SVGIG (reference sequence). For the CDR3, the DNA is TGTGCCTGGAGTGTATTGCCAGGGGTCTTCTCTGGAAACACCATATATTTT. Its translation is CAWSVLPGVFSGNTIYF.